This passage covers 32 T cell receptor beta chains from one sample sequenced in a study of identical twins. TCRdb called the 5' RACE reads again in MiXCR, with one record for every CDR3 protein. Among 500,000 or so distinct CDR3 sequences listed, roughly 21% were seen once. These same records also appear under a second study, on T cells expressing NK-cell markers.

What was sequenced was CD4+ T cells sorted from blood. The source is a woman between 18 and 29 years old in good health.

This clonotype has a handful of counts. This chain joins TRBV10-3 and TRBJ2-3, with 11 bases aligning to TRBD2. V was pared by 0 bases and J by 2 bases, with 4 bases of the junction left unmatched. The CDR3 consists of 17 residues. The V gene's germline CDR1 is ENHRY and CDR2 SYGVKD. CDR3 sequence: CAISESGTSGYTDTQYF. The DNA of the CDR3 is TGTGCCATCAGTGAGTCCGGGACTAGCGGATACACAGATACGCAGTATTTT.

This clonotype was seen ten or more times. CDR3 sequence: CASSLRGGNSPLHF. The CDR3 region has the DNA TGTGCCAGCAGCTTGCGGGGGGGGAATTCACCCCTCCACTTT. The gene calls are TRBV7-2 and TRBJ1-6, with D maybe TRBD1 (5 bases). Germline V gene data show CDR1 as SGHTA and CDR2 as FQGNSA. The CDR3 has 14 residues. V was clipped by 3 bases and J by 7 bases, with 10 bases between them.

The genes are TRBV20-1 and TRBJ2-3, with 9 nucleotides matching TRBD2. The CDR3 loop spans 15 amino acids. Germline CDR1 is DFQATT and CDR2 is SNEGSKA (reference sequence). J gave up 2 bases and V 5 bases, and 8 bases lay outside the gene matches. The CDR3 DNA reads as TGCAGTGCTCCCCGACTAGCGGTTTCCACAGATACGCAGTATTTT. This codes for CSAPRLAVSTDTQYF.

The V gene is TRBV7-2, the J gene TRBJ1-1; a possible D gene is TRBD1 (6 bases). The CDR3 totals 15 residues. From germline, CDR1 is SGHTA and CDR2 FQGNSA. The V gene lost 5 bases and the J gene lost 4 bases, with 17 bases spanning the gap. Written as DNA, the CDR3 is TGTGCCAGCAGCCTGGTCGGACAGCCTCTCACTGAAGCTTTCTTT. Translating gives CASSLVGQPLTEAFF.

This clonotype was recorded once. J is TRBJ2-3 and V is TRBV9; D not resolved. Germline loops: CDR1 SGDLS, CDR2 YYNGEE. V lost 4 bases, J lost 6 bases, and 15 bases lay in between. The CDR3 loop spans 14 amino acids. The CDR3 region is CASSSQIIRDTQYF. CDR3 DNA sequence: TGTGCCAGCAGCTCACAGATAATCCGCGATACGCAGTATTTT.

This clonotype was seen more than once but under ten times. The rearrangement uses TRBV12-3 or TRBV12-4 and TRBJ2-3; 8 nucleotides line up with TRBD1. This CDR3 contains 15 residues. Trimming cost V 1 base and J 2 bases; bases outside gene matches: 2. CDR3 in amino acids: CASSLGDRYTDTQYF. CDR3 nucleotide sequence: TGTGCCAGCAGTTTAGGGGACAGGTACACAGATACGCAGTATTTT.

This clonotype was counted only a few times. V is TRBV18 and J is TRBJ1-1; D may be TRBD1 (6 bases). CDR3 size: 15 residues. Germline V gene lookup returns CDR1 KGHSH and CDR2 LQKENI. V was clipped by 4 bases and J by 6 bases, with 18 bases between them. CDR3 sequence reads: CASSHQDRTGPEAFF. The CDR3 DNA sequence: TGTGCCAGCTCACATCAAGACCGTACAGGGCCTGAAGCTTTCTTT.

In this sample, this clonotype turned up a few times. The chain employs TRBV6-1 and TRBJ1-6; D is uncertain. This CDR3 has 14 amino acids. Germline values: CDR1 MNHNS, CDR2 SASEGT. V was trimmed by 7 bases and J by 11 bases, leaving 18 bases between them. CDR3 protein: CASKYRELSTPLHF. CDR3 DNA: TGTGCCAGCAAATACCGGGAATTGTCGACACCCCTCCACTTT.

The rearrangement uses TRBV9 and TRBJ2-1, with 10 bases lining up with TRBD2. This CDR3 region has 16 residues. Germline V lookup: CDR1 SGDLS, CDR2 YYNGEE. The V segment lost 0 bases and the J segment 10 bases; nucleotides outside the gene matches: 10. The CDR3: CASSVAPLAGEEEQFF. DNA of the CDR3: TGTGCCAGCAGCGTAGCTCCCCTAGCGGGAGAGGAGGAGCAGTTCTTC.

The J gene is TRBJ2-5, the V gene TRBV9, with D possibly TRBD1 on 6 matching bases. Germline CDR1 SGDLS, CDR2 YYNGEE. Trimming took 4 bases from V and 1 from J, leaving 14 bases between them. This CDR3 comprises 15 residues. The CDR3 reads CASSQHQGTQETQYF. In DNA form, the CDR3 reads TGTGCCAGCAGCCAACATCAGGGGACCCAAGAGACCCAGTACTTC.

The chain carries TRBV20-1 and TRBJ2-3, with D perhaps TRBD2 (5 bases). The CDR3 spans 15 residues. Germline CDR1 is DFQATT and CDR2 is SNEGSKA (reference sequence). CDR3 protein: CSEGSPGTSTDTQYF. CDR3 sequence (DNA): TGCAGCGAGGGATCTCCGGGAACAAGCACAGATACGCAGTATTTT.

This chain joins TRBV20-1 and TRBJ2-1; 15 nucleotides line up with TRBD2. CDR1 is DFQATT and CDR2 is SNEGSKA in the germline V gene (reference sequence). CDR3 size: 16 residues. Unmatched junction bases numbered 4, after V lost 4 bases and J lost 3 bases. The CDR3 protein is CSANPGLAGGYNEQFF. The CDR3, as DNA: TGCAGTGCTAACCCGGGACTAGCGGGAGGCTACAATGAGCAGTTCTTC.

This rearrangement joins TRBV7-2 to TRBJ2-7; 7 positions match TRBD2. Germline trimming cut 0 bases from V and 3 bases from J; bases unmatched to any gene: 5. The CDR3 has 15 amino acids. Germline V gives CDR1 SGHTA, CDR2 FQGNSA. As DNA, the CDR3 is TGTGCCAGCAGCTTAGCGAGGACTAGTAGCTACGAGCAGTACTTC. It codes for CASSLARTSSYEQYF.

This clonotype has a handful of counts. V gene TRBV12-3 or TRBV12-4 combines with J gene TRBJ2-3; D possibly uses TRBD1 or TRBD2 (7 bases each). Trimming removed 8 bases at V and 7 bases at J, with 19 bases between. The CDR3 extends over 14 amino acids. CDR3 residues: CASGRGPGENTQYF. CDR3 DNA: TGTGCCAGCGGGAGGGGGCCGGGCGAAAATACGCAGTATTTT.

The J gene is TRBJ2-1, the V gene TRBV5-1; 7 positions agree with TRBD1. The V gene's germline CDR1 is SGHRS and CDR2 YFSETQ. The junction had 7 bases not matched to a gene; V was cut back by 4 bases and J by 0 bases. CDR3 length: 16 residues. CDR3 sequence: CASSPTGQSSYNEQFF. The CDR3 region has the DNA TGCGCCAGCAGCCCGACGGGACAGAGCTCCTACAATGAGCAGTTCTTC.

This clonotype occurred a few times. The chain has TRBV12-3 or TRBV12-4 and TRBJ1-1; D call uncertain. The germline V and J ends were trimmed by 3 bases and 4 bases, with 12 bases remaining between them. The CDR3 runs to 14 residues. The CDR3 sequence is CASSLGHGSTEAFF. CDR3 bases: TGTGCCAGCAGTTTGGGCCACGGGAGCACTGAAGCTTTCTTT.

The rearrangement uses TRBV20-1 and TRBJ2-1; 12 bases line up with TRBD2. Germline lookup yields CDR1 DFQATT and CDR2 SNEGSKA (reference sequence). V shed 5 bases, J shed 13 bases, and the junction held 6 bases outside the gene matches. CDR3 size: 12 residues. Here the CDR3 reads CSALAGGPTQFF. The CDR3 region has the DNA TGCAGTGCTCTAGCGGGGGGGCCGACACAGTTCTTC.

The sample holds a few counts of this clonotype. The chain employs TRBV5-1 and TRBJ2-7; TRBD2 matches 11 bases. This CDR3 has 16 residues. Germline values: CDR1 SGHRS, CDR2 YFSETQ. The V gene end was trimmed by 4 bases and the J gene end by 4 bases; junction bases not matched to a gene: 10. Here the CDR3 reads CASSPKLAGGSYEQYF. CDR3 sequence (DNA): TGCGCCAGCAGCCCCAAGCTAGCGGGAGGATCGTACGAGCAGTACTTC.

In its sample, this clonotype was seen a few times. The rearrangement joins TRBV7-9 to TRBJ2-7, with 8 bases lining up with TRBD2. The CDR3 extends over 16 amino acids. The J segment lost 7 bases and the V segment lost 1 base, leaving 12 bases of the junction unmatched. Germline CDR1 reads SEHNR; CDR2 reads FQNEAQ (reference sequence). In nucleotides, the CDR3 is TGTGCCAGCAGCTTAGGCCCCACGGGAGGGCCTAAAGAGCAGTACTTC. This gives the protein CASSLGPTGGPKEQYF. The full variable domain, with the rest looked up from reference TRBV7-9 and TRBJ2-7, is DTGVSQNPRHKITKRGQNVTFRCDPISEHNRLYWYRQTLGQGPEFLTYFQNEAQLEKSRLLSDRFSAERPKGSFSTLEIQRTEQGDSAMYLCASSLGPTGGPKEQYFGPGTRLTVT.

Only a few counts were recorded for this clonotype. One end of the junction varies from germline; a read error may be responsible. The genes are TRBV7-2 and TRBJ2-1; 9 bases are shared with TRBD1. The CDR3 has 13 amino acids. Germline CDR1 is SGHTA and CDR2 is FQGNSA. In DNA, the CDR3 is TGTGCCAGCAGCTTCACGGACAGGGGCCCAAATCTCTTC. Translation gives CASSFTDRGPNLF.

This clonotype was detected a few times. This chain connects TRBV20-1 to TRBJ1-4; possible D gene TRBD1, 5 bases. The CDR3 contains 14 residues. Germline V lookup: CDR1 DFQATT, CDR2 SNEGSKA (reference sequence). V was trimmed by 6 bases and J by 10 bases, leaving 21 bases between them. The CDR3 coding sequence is TGCAGTGCCCCGACTCCGCTGGGCGGGGGAAAACTGTTTTTT. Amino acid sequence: CSAPTPLGGGKLFF.

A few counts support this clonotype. The CDR3 region is CASSDRGGRGYGYTF. The DNA for the CDR3 is TGTGCCAGCAGCGACCGGGGGGGGCGAGGCTATGGCTACACCTTC. The chain couples TRBV7-9 to TRBJ1-2, with a tentative D call TRBD1 (6 bases). Trimming stripped 5 bases from V and 4 bases from J, with 17 bases between. CDR3 length: 15 amino acids. Per germline, CDR1 SEHNR and CDR2 FQNEAQ (reference sequence).

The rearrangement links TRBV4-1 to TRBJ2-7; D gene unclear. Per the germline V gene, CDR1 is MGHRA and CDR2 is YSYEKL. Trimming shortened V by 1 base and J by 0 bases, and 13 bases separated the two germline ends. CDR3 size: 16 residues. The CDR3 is CASSQALRVSSYEQYF. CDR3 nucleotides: TGCGCCAGCAGCCAAGCCCTCCGGGTCAGCTCCTACGAGCAGTACTTC.

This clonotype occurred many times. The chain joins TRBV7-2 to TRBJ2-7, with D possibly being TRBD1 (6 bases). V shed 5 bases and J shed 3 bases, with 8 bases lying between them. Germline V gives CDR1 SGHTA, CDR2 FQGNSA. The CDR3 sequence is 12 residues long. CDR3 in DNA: TGTGCCAGCAGCCAAGGGGGCTACGAGCAGTACTTC. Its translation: CASSQGGYEQYF.

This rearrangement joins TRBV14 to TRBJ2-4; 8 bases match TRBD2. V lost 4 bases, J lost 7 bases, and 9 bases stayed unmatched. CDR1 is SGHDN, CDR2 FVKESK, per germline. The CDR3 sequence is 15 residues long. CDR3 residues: CASSRRREGMNIQYF. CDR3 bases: TGTGCCAGCAGCCGTCGCCGGGAGGGGATGAACATTCAGTACTTC.

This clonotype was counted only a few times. The CDR3 coding sequence is TGCAGTGCTAGGGGGTTACTAGCGGGAAAGTACAATGAGCAGTTCTTC. This codes for CSARGLLAGKYNEQFF. The genes are TRBV20-1 and TRBJ2-1; TRBD2 matches 10 bases. The CDR3 runs to 16 residues. Germline CDR1 reads DFQATT; CDR2 reads SNEGSKA (reference sequence). Trimming cost V 3 bases and J 4 bases; bases outside gene matches: 9.

This CDR3 reads CSARGDIEKLFF. CDR3 nucleotides: TGCAGTGCTAGGGGGGACATTGAAAAACTGTTTTTT. J is TRBJ1-4 and V is TRBV20-1; the D gene is possibly TRBD1 (6 bases). Deletions cut 3 bases from V and 7 bases from J, with 9 bases between. There are 12 residues in the CDR3. CDR1 is DFQATT, CDR2 SNEGSKA, per germline (reference sequence).

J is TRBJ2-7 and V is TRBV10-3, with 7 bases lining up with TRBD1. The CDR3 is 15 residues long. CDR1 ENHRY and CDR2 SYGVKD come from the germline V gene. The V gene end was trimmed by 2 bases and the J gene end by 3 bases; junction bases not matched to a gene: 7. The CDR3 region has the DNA TGTGCCATCAGTGAGATCGACAGGGCGATCTACGAGCAGTACTTC. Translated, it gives CAISEIDRAIYEQYF.

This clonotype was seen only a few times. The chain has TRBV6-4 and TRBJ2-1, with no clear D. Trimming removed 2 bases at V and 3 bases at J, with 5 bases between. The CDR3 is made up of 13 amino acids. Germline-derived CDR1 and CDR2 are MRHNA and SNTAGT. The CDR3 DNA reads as TGTGCCAGCAGTGACGGGGACTACAATGAGCAGTTCTTC. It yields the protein CASSDGDYNEQFF.

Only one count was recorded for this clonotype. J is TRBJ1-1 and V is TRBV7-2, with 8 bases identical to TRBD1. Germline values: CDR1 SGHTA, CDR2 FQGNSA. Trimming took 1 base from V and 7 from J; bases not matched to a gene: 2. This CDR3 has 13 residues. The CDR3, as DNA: TGTGCCAGCAGCTTAGGGACAGGGATTGAAGCTTTCTTT. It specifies CASSLGTGIEAFF.

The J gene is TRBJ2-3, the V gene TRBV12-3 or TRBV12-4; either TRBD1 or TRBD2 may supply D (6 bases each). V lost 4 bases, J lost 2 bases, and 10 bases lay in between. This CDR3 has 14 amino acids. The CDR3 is CASSSGALTDTQYF. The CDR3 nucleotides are TGTGCCAGCAGTTCGGGGGCCCTCACAGATACGCAGTATTTT.

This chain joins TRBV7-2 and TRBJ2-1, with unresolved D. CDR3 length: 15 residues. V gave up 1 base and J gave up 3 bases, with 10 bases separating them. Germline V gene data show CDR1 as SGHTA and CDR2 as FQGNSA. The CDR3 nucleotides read TGTGCCAGCAGCTTAGGACGGCAGAACTACAATGAGCAGTTCTTC. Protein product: CASSLGRQNYNEQFF.